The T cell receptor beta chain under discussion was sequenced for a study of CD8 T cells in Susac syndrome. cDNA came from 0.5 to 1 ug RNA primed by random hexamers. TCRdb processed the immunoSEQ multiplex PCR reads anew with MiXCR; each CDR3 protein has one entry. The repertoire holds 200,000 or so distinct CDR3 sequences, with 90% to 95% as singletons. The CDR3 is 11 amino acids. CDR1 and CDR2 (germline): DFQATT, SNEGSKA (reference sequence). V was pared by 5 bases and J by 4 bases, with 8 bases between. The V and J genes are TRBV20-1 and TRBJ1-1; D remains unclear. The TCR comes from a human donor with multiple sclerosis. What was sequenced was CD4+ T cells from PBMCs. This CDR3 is CSAPDVTEAFF. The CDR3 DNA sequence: TGCAGTGCTCCGGACGTCACTGAAGCTTTCTTT.